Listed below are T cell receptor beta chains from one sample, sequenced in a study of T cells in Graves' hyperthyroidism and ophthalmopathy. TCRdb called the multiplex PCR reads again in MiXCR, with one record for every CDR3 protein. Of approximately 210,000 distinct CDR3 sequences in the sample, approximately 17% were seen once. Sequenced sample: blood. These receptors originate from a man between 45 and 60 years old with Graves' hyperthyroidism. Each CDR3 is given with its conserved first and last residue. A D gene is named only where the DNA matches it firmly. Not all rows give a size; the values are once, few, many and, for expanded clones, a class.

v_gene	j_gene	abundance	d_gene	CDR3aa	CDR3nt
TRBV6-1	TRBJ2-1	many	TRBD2	CASSYPGGRAGEQFF	TGTGCCAGCAGTTACCCCGGCGGGAGGGCGGGTGAGCAGTTCTTC
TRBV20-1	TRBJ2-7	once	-	CSARGLGGSYEQYF	TGCAGTGCTAGGGGGTTAGGGGGCTCCTACGAGCAGTACTTC
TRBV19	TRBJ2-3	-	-	CASSRRTSITDTQYF	TGTGCCAGTAGTCGTAGGACCTCAATCACAGATACGCAGTATTTT
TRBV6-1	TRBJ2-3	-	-	CASSGIGGTDTQYF	TGTGCCAGCAGTGGGATTGGGGGGACAGATACGCAGTATTTT
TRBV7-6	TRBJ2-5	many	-	CASSLLERDDHKETQYF	TGTGCCAGCAGCTTATTGGAGCGTGATGACCATAAAGAGACCCAGTACTTC
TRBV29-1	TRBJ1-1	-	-	CSVTAGGEAFF	TGCAGCGTAACAGCGGGAGGAGAAGCTTTCTTT
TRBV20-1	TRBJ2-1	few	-	CSARDTLGSPYNEQFF	TGCAGTGCTAGAGATACACTGGGCAGTCCCTACAATGAGCAGTTCTTC
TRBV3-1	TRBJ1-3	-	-	CASRSSGNTIYF	TGTGCCAGCAGGTCCTCTGGAAACACCATATATTTT
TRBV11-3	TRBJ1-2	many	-	CASSFSREGGFGYTF	TGTGCCAGCAGCTTTTCCAGGGAGGGTGGATTCGGCTACACCTTC
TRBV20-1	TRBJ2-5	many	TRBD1	CSGDSDRGETQYF	TGCAGTGGAGATTCCGACAGGGGAGAGACCCAGTACTTC
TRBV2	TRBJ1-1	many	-	CASKVSSQGWNTEAFF	TGTGCCAGCAAAGTGTCGAGTCAGGGCTGGAACACTGAAGCTTTCTTT
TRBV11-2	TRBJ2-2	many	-	CASSLQVNGELFF	TGTGCCAGCAGCTTGCAGGTGAACGGGGAGCTGTTTTTT
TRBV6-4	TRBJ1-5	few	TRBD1	CARRRVDRGQPQHF	TGTGCCAGGCGGAGGGTGGACAGGGGTCAGCCCCAGCATTTT
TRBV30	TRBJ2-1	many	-	CAWSVGQYNEQFF	TGTGCCTGGAGTGTTGGCCAGTACAATGAGCAGTTCTTC
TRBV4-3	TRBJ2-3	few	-	CASSQDDRFTDTQYF	TGCGCCAGCAGCCAAGATGACAGGTTCACAGATACGCAGTATTTT
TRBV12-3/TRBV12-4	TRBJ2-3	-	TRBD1	CASSSDRANTQYF	TGTGCCAGCAGTTCCGACAGGGCGAATACGCAGTATTTT
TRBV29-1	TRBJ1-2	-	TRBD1	CSADKQQGARVGYTF	TGCAGCGCTGACAAACAACAGGGGGCCAGGGTTGGCTACACCTTC
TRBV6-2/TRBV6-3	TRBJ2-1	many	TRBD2	CASSRTTSGRYNEQFF	TGTGCCAGCAGTCGAACGACTAGCGGGAGATACAATGAGCAGTTCTTC
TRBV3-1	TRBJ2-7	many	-	CASSQVADPRYEQYF	TGTGCCAGCAGCCAAGTTGCCGACCCTCGGTACGAGCAGTACTTC